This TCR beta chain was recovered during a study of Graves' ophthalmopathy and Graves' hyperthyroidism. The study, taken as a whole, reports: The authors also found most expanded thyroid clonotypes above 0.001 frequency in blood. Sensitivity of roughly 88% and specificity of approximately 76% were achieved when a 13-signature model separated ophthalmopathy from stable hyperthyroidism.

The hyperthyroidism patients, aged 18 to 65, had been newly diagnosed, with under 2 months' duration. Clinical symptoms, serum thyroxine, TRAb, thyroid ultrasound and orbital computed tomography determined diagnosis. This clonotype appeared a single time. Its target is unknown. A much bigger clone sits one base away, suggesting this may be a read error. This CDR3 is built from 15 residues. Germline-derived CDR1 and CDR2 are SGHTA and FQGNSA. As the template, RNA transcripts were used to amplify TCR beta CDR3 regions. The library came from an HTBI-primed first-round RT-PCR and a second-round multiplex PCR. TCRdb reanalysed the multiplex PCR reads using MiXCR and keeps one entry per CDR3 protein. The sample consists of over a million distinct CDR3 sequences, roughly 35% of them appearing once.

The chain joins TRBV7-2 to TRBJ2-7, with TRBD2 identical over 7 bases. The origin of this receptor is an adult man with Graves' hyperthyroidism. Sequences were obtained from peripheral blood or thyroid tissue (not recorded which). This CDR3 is CASSPSLGGNYGQYF. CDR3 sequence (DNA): TGTGCCAGCAGCCCCAGCTTGGGAGGGAACTACGGGCAGTACTTC.